The 28 T cell receptor beta chains in this list originate from one sample, sequenced in a study of graft-versus-host responses after intestinal transplantation. Assay: immunoSEQ multiplex PCR; the TCRdb copy retains only in-frame clones and omits some. The profile covers 29,000 or so clones, with roughly 87% appearing a single time and 11% taken by the ten largest. Here the sequenced sample was PBMCs, taken roughly 68 weeks after intestinal transplantation. The receptors originated from a human patient who received an intestinal transplant, so some T cells may come from the graft donor.

The V and J genes are TRBV4-1 and TRBJ2-1; 7 positions match TRBD2. Germline CDR1 MGHRA, CDR2 YSYEKL. V dropped 2 bases and J dropped 5; count of bases not matched to a gene: 12. The CDR3 length is 17 residues. Here the CDR3 DNA reads TGCGCCAGCAGCCAATCGACTAGCCGGACATTGGACAATGAGCAGTTCTTC. Protein sequence: CASSQSTSRTLDNEQFF.

The chain joins TRBV2 to TRBJ1-2; 9 bases are shared with TRBD1. Germline trimming cut 11 bases from V and 5 bases from J; bases unmatched to any gene: 15. The CDR3 extends over 15 amino acids. Germline CDR1 reads SNHLY; CDR2 reads FYNNEI. CDR3 in DNA: TGTGCCTCCAAAAACAGGGGGCGCTTTGCTTATGGCTACACCTTC. Its protein product is CASKNRGRFAYGYTF.

This chain links TRBV9 with TRBJ2-3; unclear D gene. V lost 2 bases and J lost 3, with 10 bases in between. There are 14 residues in the CDR3. Germline CDR1 and CDR2: SGDLS and YYNGEE. CDR3 sequence reads: CASSVDLGTDTQYF. The CDR3 nucleotides read TGTGCCAGCAGCGTGGACCTGGGGACAGATACGCAGTATTTT.

This clone was recorded once. The junction departs from germline at one end; a sequencing error may be responsible. This sequence joins TRBV29-1 and TRBJ1-4; TRBD1 agrees at 9 bases. Germline CDR1 SQVTM, CDR2 ANQGSEA. The CDR3 is made up of 13 amino acids. The CDR3 loop is CSVEGTGTEKLFF. The CDR3 DNA reads TGCAGCGTCGAAGGGACAGGGACTGAAAAACTGTTTTTT.

V gene TRBV7-9 combines with J gene TRBJ2-5; D not certain. The J call may be faulty, since TRBJ2-7 better matches the DNA end. The CDR3 sequence is 13 residues long. CDR1 and CDR2 from the germline V gene are SEHNR and FQNEAQ (reference sequence). CDR3 bases: TGTGCCAGCAGCTTAGTCGGTCGATACGAGCAGTACTTC. Amino acids: CASSLVGRYEQYF.

V and J are TRBV4-1 and TRBJ1-3; the D is unclear. Germline assignment: CDR1 MGHRA and CDR2 YSYEKL. This CDR3 contains 15 residues. V was trimmed by 0 bases and J by 0 bases, leaving 6 bases between them. The DNA for the CDR3 is TGCGCCAGCAGCCAAGATTTCCGCTCTGGAAACACCATATATTTT. This gives the protein CASSQDFRSGNTIYF.

The chain combines TRBV6-1 with TRBJ1-1; TRBD1 agrees at 11 bases. Germline V gene data show CDR1 as MNHNS and CDR2 as SASEGT. This CDR3 has 17 residues. With V trimmed by 3 bases and J by 1 base, 7 bases remained unmatched. In DNA form, the CDR3 reads TGTGCCAGCAGTGAGAAGGACAGGGGGCGTAGGAACACTGAAGCTTTCTTT. Its protein is CASSEKDRGRRNTEAFF.

In DNA, the CDR3 is TGTGCCAGCAGCTTTCTAAGCTCCTACGAGCAGTACTTC. Its translation is CASSFLSSYEQYF. The genes are TRBV7-9 and TRBJ2-7; the D is unclear. Germline V gene data show CDR1 as SEHNR and CDR2 as FQNEAQ (reference sequence). This CDR3 spans 13 amino acids. V was trimmed by 3 bases and J by 0 bases, leaving 6 bases between them.

The CDR3 sequence is CASSFRGPLYGYTF. CDR3 nucleotides: TGTGCCAGCAGTTTCAGGGGGCCCCTCTATGGCTACACCTTC. The chain employs TRBV28 and TRBJ1-2, with 8 bases fitting TRBD1. CDR1 is MDHEN and CDR2 is SYDVKM in the germline V gene. V was clipped by 3 bases and J by 4 bases; unmatched bases: 4. The CDR3 spans 14 residues.

This clone appeared a few times. The rearrangement joins TRBV2 to TRBJ2-3; D uncertain. The CDR3 is 12 amino acids. CDR1 is SNHLY and CDR2 is FYNNEI in the germline V gene. Trimming stripped 4 bases from V and 3 bases from J, with 5 bases between. CDR3 nucleotides: TGTGCCAGCAGTGTCCGAACAGATACGCAGTATTTT. As protein: CASSVRTDTQYF.

The chain combines TRBV29-1 with TRBJ2-7; tentatively, D is TRBD1 or TRBD2 (5 bases each). The CDR3 length is 11 residues. With 6 bases removed from V and 4 bases from J, the gap between germline ends came to 10 bases. Germline V gene lookup returns CDR1 SQVTM and CDR2 ANQGSEA. The CDR3 sequence is CSVRDGYEQYF. The CDR3 nucleotides are TGCAGCGTCCGGGACGGGTACGAGCAGTACTTC.

V gene TRBV19 combines with J gene TRBJ1-5; TRBD1 might be the D (6 bases). CDR1 is LNHDA, CDR2 SQIVND, per germline (reference sequence). The ends were cut back, 4 bases at V and 7 bases at J, with 14 bases in the middle. The length of the CDR3 is 14 residues. This CDR3 reads CASSRKGVEQPQHF. CDR3 sequence (DNA): TGTGCCAGTAGTAGGAAGGGGGTTGAGCAGCCCCAGCATTTT.

The chain carries TRBV5-1 and TRBJ2-7; possibly TRBD1 or TRBD2 for D (5 bases each). Trimming stripped 0 bases from V and 0 bases from J, with 10 bases between. CDR1 is SGHRS, CDR2 YFSETQ, per germline. The CDR3 is 15 residues long. As DNA, the CDR3 is TGCGCCAGCAGCTTGGCCGGGGCCTACTCCTACGAGCAGTACTTC. Translation gives CASSLAGAYSYEQYF.

The CDR3 coding sequence is TGTGCCAGTAGTATGGGACAGGGCCCCTACGAGCAGTACTTC. As protein: CASSMGQGPYEQYF. This chain links TRBV19 with TRBJ2-7; TRBD1 agrees at 9 bases. Germline V gives CDR1 LNHDA, CDR2 SQIVND (reference sequence). CDR3 length equals 14 residues. Trimming removed 3 bases from V and 2 bases from J; junction bases left unmatched: 2.

J is TRBJ1-1 and V is TRBV28; a possible D gene is TRBD1 (6 bases). The V gene lost 6 bases and the J gene lost 2 bases, with 13 bases spanning the gap. CDR1 and CDR2 (germline): MDHEN, SYDVKM. The CDR3 is made up of 14 amino acids. The CDR3 region has the DNA TGTGCCAGCAGGGGGGGGACATATAACACTGAAGCTTTCTTT. Its translation is CASRGGTYNTEAFF.

J is TRBJ1-2 and V is TRBV5-5; D perhaps matches TRBD1 (6 bases). This CDR3 is built from 14 residues. V lost 4 bases to trimming and J lost 8 bases, with 18 bases between them. Germline V gene data show CDR1 as SGHKS and CDR2 as YYEKEE (reference sequence). The DNA of the CDR3 is TGTGCCAGCAGCCCCGACAGGATCCCTGCGGGCTACACCTTC. This gives the protein CASSPDRIPAGYTF.

The chain combines TRBV7-7 with TRBJ1-3, with 8 bases fitting TRBD1. The germline V gene has CDR1 SSHAT and CDR2 FNYEAQ (reference sequence). The CDR3 is 18 residues long. Unmatched junction bases numbered 15, after V lost 4 bases and J lost 4 bases. CDR3 DNA: TGTGCCAGCAGCTGTCAAATTGGAAAGACAGGGGCCGGAAACACCATATATTTT. Its protein product is CASSCQIGKTGAGNTIYF. Variable domain in full (rest from reference TRBV7-7 and TRBJ1-3): GAGVSQSPRYKVTKRGQDVTLRCDPISSHATLYWYQQALGQGPEFLTYFNYEAQPDKSGLPSDRFSAERPEGSISTLTIQRTEQRDSAMYRCASSCQIGKTGAGNTIYFGEGSWLTVV.

The CDR3 protein is CASSPGRSEAFF. CDR3 nucleotide sequence: TGTGCCAGCAGCCCCGGACGGTCTGAAGCTTTCTTT. The V and J genes are TRBV5-4 and TRBJ1-1; D unclear. The length of the CDR3 is 12 residues. The V end lost 4 bases, the J end lost 6 bases, and 10 bases lay between the germline ends. From germline, CDR1 is SGHNT and CDR2 YYREEE (reference sequence).

CDR3 DNA sequence: TGTGCCAGTAGTATGCATACTGGGTTATGGACTGAAGCTTTCTTT. Translation gives CASSMHTGLWTEAFF. The gene calls are TRBV19 and TRBJ1-1; D is ambiguous. V lost 3 bases to trimming and J lost 5 bases, with 16 bases between them. The CDR3 contains 15 residues. Per the germline V gene, CDR1 is LNHDA and CDR2 is SQIVND (reference sequence).

The chain combines TRBV18 with TRBJ1-1; possibly TRBD1 for D (5 bases). Germline-derived CDR1 and CDR2 are KGHSH and LQKENI. V was cut by 6 bases and J by 6 bases, with 14 bases left in between. This CDR3 region has 13 residues. CDR3 DNA sequence: TGTGCCAGCTCTCCCTCAGGGTCCGCTGAAGCTTTCTTT. It encodes CASSPSGSAEAFF.

This clone was observed a handful of times. The V call is TRBV19, the J call TRBJ2-2, with TRBD2 matching over 8 bases. The CDR3 has 15 residues. Germline lookup yields CDR1 LNHDA and CDR2 SQIVND (reference sequence). Trimming cost V 6 bases and J 1 base; bases outside gene matches: 4. The CDR3 protein is CASRDLAGNTGELFF. CDR3 DNA: TGTGCCAGTAGAGATCTAGCGGGGAACACCGGGGAGCTGTTTTTT. The full variable domain, in which reference TRBV19 and TRBJ2-2 provide the parts outside the CDR3, is DGGITQSPKYLFRKEGQNVTLSCEQNLNHDAMYWYRQDPGQGLRLIYYSQIVNDFQKGDIAEGYSVSREKKESFPLTVTSAQKNPTAFYLCASRDLAGNTGELFFGEGSRLTVL.

The rearrangement uses TRBV5-1 and TRBJ2-5; TRBD2 might be the D (7 bases). The tail of the sequence fits TRBJ2-7 better, so the J call may be wrong. CDR1 and CDR2 (germline): SGHRS, YFSETQ. This CDR3 is built from 16 residues. CDR3 amino acids: CASSLVWGGPTYEQYF. As DNA, the CDR3 is TGCGCCAGCAGCTTGGTATGGGGGGGCCCTACTTACGAGCAGTACTTC.

The CDR3 reads CASRGGSNQPQHF. The CDR3 region has the DNA TGTGCCAGCAGGGGGGGGAGTAATCAGCCCCAGCATTTT. This chain uses TRBV6-1 with TRBJ1-5; perhaps TRBD1 as D (5 bases). Trimming left V 6 bases short and J 4 bases short, with 10 bases between. Germline V lookup: CDR1 MNHNS, CDR2 SASEGT. The CDR3 length is 13 residues.

The chain uses TRBV6-5 and TRBJ2-1; D is ambiguous. The germline V gene encodes CDR1 MNHEY and CDR2 SVGAGI. The V end lost 6 bases, the J end lost 7 bases, and 13 bases lay between the germline ends. CDR3 length: 13 residues. The CDR3 region has the DNA TGTGCCAGCAGCCGTCTCCGGTGGAATGAGCAGTTCTTC. Amino acid sequence: CASSRLRWNEQFF.

Here the CDR3 reads CASSQVGGGVLYNSPLHF. CDR3 DNA: TGCGCCAGCAGCCAAGTCGGGGGAGGAGTTCTTTATAATTCACCCCTCCACTTT. The V call is TRBV4-1, the J call TRBJ1-6; tentatively, D is TRBD1 (5 bases). The CDR3 length is 18 residues. V was trimmed by 1 base and J by 4 bases, leaving 17 bases between them. Germline CDR1 is MGHRA and CDR2 is YSYEKL.

V is TRBV30 and J is TRBJ2-2; perhaps TRBD2 as D (6 bases). The CDR3 sequence is 14 residues long. Germline V gene lookup returns CDR1 GTSNPN and CDR2 SVGIG (reference sequence). The V end lost 8 bases, the J end lost 6 bases, and 19 bases lay between the germline ends. For the CDR3, the DNA is TGTGCCCTTGAAACCGGGGAGGACGCCGGGGAGCTGTTTTTT. It is translated as CALETGEDAGELFF.

The chain uses TRBV5-1 and TRBJ2-5, with 12 bases aligning to TRBD2. Trimming removed 4 bases from V and 2 bases from J; junction bases left unmatched: 12. This CDR3 spans 18 amino acids. CDR1 and CDR2 from the germline V gene are SGHRS and YFSETQ. The CDR3 reads CASSKRTSGERGQETQYF. The CDR3 DNA reads as TGCGCCAGCAGCAAGAGGACTAGCGGGGAGAGGGGTCAAGAGACCCAGTACTTC.

This sequence joins TRBV29-1 and TRBJ1-4; D is ambiguous. Germline values: CDR1 SQVTM, CDR2 ANQGSEA. The CDR3 extends over 14 amino acids. Trimming left V 6 bases short and J 3 bases short, with 14 bases between. The CDR3, as DNA: TGCAGCGTCGCCCGGAATGCCCCTAATGAAAAACTGTTTTTT. Its protein product is CSVARNAPNEKLFF.